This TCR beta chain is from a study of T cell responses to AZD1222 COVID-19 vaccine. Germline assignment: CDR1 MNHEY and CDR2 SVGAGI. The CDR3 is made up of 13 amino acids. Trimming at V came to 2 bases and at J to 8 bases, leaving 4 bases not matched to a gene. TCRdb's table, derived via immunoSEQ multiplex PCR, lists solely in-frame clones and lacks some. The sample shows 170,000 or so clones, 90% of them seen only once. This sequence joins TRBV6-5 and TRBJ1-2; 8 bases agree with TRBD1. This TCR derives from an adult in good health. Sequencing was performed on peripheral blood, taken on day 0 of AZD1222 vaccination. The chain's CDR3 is CASSYRTGNGYTF. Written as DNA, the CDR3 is TGTGCCAGCAGTTACCGGACAGGGAACGGCTACACCTTC.